This T cell receptor (beta chain) derives from a study of blood T cells in healthy people across ages. Overall study results and limits: The recorded TCR beta diversity per million T cells decreased in a roughly linear manner with age. Long-lived donors carried more naive CD4+ cells and greater diversity than aged donors.

For the second PCR, which ran for about 6 to 11 cycles, a sample-barcoded 5' primer and a J-beta primer mix were used. Each cDNA molecule was tagged by a template-switch adaptor with 12 random nucleotides. TCRdb used MiXCR to reprocess the 5' RACE reads, holding one entry per CDR3 protein. The table includes hundreds of thousands of distinct CDR3 sequences, roughly 41% detected once. On this clonotype: Its target is not known.

After removal of 5 bases from V and 0 bases from J, the junction contained 11 bases not matched to a gene. Germline CDR1 is KGHDR and CDR2 is SFDVKD. The CDR3 runs 19 residues. The chain employs TRBV24-1 and TRBJ2-3, with 12 bases matching TRBD2. The receptor's source is an elderly man in good health. Sequencing was carried out using blood. The CDR3, as DNA: TGTGCCACCAGTGGCCCCGGACTAGCGGGGACGTCTAGCACAGATACGCAGTATTTT. This encodes CATSGPGLAGTSSTDTQYF.